Detailed here is one T cell receptor (beta chain). This clone's antigen is unknown. The input lacks base qualities; no much larger clone sits a single base away. Whole blood was collected in K2EDTA tubes by collaborating institutions according to the institutions' own protocols. For TCRbeta analysis, collaborators shipped samples as frozen whole blood, isolated PBMCs, or DNA extracted from either of those sample types. The immunoSEQ Assay, a bias-controlled multiplex PCR, was used to amplify TCRbeta CDR3 regions from genomic DNA. Per the authors' processing: The number of nucleated cells in each sample was estimated from the amplification of reference gene primers within the assay. To quantify the absolute abundance of each unique TCRbeta CDR3 rearrangement, sequence reads were collapsed and filtered. For each sample, productive Simpson clonality was calculated by taking the square root of Simpson's diversity index across productive rearrangements. As stored in TCRdb, this immuneACCESS dataset retains in-frame rearrangements with V and J assigned. A fraction of the clones does not appear; measured against another copy, unresolved V genes explain less than half of the discrepancy, and the remainder lacks a known reason. D and trimming come from the DNA, and the V and J calls and clone size come from that table. The sample data list 150,000 to 200,000 clones, and under 85% of these were observed just once. The ten largest make up around 2.8% of the sample.

Including the terminal cysteine and phenylalanine, the CDR3 comprises 14 residues. Just CDR3 DNA is preserved here, 42 bases in frame from base 1. In the germline V gene, CDR1 corresponds to SGHRS and CDR2 to YFSETQ. V trim: 4 bases; J trim: 4 bases; unmatched bases: 7. The data belong to a study of blood T cell repertoires in COVID-19 (dated by TCRdb to 2018 to 2020). For context, the study as a whole: Samples from collaborators originated in the United States, Italy and Spain and spanned both the acute and convalescent phases of COVID-19. The prospective study material was composed of cDNA or gDNA derived from T cells, B-cell-depleted T cells, or PBMCs. The dataset comprised deeply sampled blood TCRbeta repertoires from subjects exposed to, actively infected with, or recovered from COVID-19. The repertoires were released in a freely available public database intended as a resource for research on the immune response to SARS-CoV-2. The samples were drawn from two sources: the first 160 participants of the ongoing ImmuneRACE study, and some 1,300 subjects contributed by 6 global collaborators. The sample metadata nearly always contained a de-identified subject ID, COVID-19 status, age in years and sex. Where HLA class I and class II types were available, the types were taken from metadata supplied by the sample provider, not from assay-based typing. What the work shows at the level of the full study, not this receptor alone: The amount of clinical and demographic metadata varied by source and participant and was provided uncurated.

Material: peripheral blood. The receptor's source is a man aged 70-80 years with acute or convalescent COVID-19. The receptor chain draws on TRBV5-1 and TRBJ1-2, and 7 junction bases match TRBD1. The CDR3 here reads CASSQQDRAYGYTF. Here is the DNA: TGCGCCAGCAGCCAACAAGACAGGGCCTATGGCTACACCTTC.